The T cell receptor beta chain under discussion was sequenced for a study of post-analysis software for immune sequencing data. Whole-study context: Relapsing-remitting, secondary progressive and progressive-relapsing multiple sclerosis were all included among the disease courses.

Of note for this clonotype: Its specificity is unknown.

The authors incorporated unique molecular identifiers into the TCR beta cDNA libraries. TCRdb used MiXCR to reprocess the PCR reads, holding one entry per CDR3 protein. The data hold just over 250,000 distinct CDR3 sequences, with approximately 34% observed a single time. The V and J ends lost 0 bases and 11 bases respectively, with 13 bases between them. This CDR3 is 13 amino acids long. CDR1 is LGHDT and CDR2 is YNNKEL in the germline V gene (reference sequence). Study conclusions and caveats: Five or six TRBV segments were more frequent in patients than controls; TRBV5-6, TRBV5-1 and TRBV20-1 belonged to this group. Relative to controls, patients with multiple sclerosis showed significantly lower normalized Chao1 diversity.

This receptor was identified in a girl between 10 and 17 years old with multiple sclerosis. Specimen: blood. This sequence joins TRBV3-1 and TRBJ1-1; no definite D call. The CDR3 nucleotides are TGTGCCAGCAGCCAAGATCAGAAGGGCCGGGCTTTCTTT. It codes for CASSQDQKGRAFF.